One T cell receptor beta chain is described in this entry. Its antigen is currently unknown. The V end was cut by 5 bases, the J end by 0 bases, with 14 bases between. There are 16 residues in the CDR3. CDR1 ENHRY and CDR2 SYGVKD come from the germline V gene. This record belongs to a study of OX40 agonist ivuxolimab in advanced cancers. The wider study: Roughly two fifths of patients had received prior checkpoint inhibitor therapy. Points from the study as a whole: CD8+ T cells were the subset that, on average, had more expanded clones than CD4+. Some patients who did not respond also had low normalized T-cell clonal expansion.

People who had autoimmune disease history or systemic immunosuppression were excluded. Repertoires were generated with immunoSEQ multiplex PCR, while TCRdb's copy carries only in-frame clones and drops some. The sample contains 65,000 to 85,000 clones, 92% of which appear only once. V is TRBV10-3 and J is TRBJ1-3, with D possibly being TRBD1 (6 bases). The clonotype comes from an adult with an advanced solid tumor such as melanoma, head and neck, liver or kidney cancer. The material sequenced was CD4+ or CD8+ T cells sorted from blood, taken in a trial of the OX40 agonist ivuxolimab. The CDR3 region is CAISRDTPSSGNTIYF. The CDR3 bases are TGTGCCATCAGTCGGGACACGCCGAGCTCTGGAAACACCATATATTTT.